The source of this T cell receptor beta chain is a study of shared clonotypes between healthy human individuals. Across the study: Serving as donors were two women and three men, whose ages spanned 18 to 49. CD8 memory received one plate per donor, CD8 naive two, CD4 memory three and CD4 naive three.

Clones were sequenced by immunoSEQ multiplex PCR, and TCRdb holds only the in-frame ones, with some missing. This repertoire shows some 2 million clones, 85% to 95% found once; its top ten account for 0.1% to 0.15%. The germline gives CDR1 SGHAT, CDR2 FQNNGV. V was clipped by 5 bases and J by 4 bases, with 15 bases between them. The CDR3 has 14 amino acids. Sequenced input: naive CD4+ T cells sorted from blood. Subset defined: CD45RA+ positively selected. The chain is built from TRBV11-2 and TRBJ2-7; D is tentatively TRBD1 or TRBD2 (5 bases each). This sequence was found in a man between 18 and 29 years old in good health. The CDR3 nucleotides read TGTGCCAGCAGCCCCTCGAGGGGCGAGTACGAGCAGTACTTC. Its translation: CASSPSRGEYEQYF.